These 26 T cell receptor beta chains were all obtained from the same sample, sequenced in a study of T cell repertoires in cytomegalovirus infection (dated by TCRdb to between 2018 and 2021). The instrument given in TCRdb is Illumina HiSeq 1500. TCRdb redid the processing of the public reads, applying fastp at Q25 and MiXCR, and retained in-frame beta chains. Here each entry gathers all rows of one CDR3 protein and keeps the most common genes and DNA. The sample table shows 480,000 or so distinct CDR3 sequences, and 11% are seen once. About 9.4% of the sample lies in the top ten. Material for sequencing was PBMCs. These receptors were obtained from a human donor in good health (CMV status not recorded). Some clones in this sample may be carry-over from other donors' samples.

This clonotype was counted ten times or more. This chain uses TRBV27 with TRBJ2-1; the match to TRBD2 covers 7 bases. From germline, CDR1 is MNHEY and CDR2 SMNVEV (reference sequence). The CDR3 totals 13 residues. V was clipped by 5 bases and J by 10 bases; unmatched bases: 8. The CDR3 nucleotides are TGTGCCAGCAGTCCCGGGGGGTTTGGGGAGCAGTTCTTC. Amino acids: CASSPGGFGEQFF.

The V gene is TRBV20-1, the J gene TRBJ2-5; weak D call: TRBD2 (5 bases). V lost 8 bases, J lost 5 bases, and 27 bases lay in between. Germline assignment: CDR1 DFQATT and CDR2 SNEGSKA (reference sequence). The CDR3 is made up of 16 amino acids. CDR3 sequence reads: CSLIPPIGGPRETQYF. CDR3 sequence (DNA): TGCAGTCTTATCCCACCTATAGGAGGTCCACGTGAGACCCAGTACTTC.

The V call is TRBV4-1, the J call TRBJ2-5, with 11 bases identical to TRBD2. This CDR3 contains 16 residues. Losses at the gene ends were 2 bases for V and 5 bases for J; bases not matched to a gene: 7. The germline V gene has CDR1 MGHRA and CDR2 YSYEKL. CDR3 amino acids: CASSQTSSGGRETQYF. The CDR3 DNA sequence: TGCGCCAGCAGCCAAACCTCTAGCGGGGGGCGGGAGACCCAGTACTTC.

Ten or more counts support this clonotype. The gene calls are TRBV12-3 or TRBV12-4 and TRBJ2-5, with D possibly matching TRBD1 (6 bases). The CDR3 runs to 15 residues. Trimming removed 3 bases from V and 1 base from J, with 12 bases in between. The CDR3 protein is CASSFSTGIQETQYF. The CDR3 bases are TGTGCCAGCAGTTTCTCTACAGGGATCCAAGAGACCCAGTACTTC.

The table lists this clonotype with many counts. CDR3 nucleotides: TGCGCCAGCAGCGCGACCGGGACAGGGGGCCGCGAGCAGTACTTC. Protein sequence: CASSATGTGGREQYF. The chain is built from TRBV5-1 and TRBJ2-7; 12 bases are shared with TRBD1. The V segment lost 4 bases and the J segment 6 bases; nucleotides outside the gene matches: 8. This CDR3 contains 15 residues. The germline V gene encodes CDR1 SGHRS and CDR2 YFSETQ.

In this sample, this clonotype turned up a few times. The chain uses TRBV6-6 and TRBJ1-6; 7 bases line up with TRBD1. The germline gives CDR1 MNHNY, CDR2 SVGAGI (reference sequence). The CDR3 spans 13 residues. Germline trimming cut 10 bases from V and 10 bases from J; bases unmatched to any gene: 10. CDR3 amino acids: CATRQGLTSPLHF. As DNA, the CDR3 is TGTGCCACTAGACAGGGCCTTACATCACCCCTCCACTTT.

This clonotype was seen repeatedly, ten times or more. A read error may account for a junction end that differs from germline. This chain joins TRBV12-3 or TRBV12-4 and TRBJ2-5; D possibly corresponds to TRBD2 (6 bases). The CDR3 covers 13 residues. The CDR3 sequence is CASSLGTEETQYF. The CDR3 region has the DNA TGTGCCAGCAGCTTAGGGACTGAAGAGACCCAGTACTTC.

There are many counts of this clonotype. V gene TRBV2 combines with J gene TRBJ1-1; D possibly corresponds to TRBD1 (5 bases). Germline V gives CDR1 SNHLY, CDR2 FYNNEI. Trimming took off 7 bases at V and 3 bases at J, with 15 bases between the two ends. This CDR3 spans 14 amino acids. The DNA of the CDR3 is TGTGCCAGCATTCTCGCCGTGGGGGACACTGAAGCTTTCTTT. Translation: CASILAVGDTEAFF.

This clonotype was seen many times. Written as DNA, the CDR3 is TGCGCCAGCAGCCCGAAACTAGCTAAACTTGAGCAGTTCTTC. It specifies CASSPKLAKLEQFF. The V and J genes are TRBV5-1 and TRBJ2-1, with a tentative D call TRBD2 (6 bases). Germline V gene sequence: CDR1 SGHRS, CDR2 YFSETQ. Trimming cost V 4 bases and J 9 bases, with 17 bases left between them. The CDR3 loop spans 14 amino acids.

This chain connects TRBV5-1 to TRBJ1-1; D possibly corresponds to TRBD1 (5 bases). The CDR3 covers 14 residues. With 0 bases removed from V and 4 bases from J, the gap between germline ends came to 10 bases. CDR1 and CDR2 from the germline V gene are SGHRS and YFSETQ. CDR3: CASSLDSQATEAFF. The CDR3 bases are TGCGCCAGCAGCTTGGATTCACAGGCCACTGAAGCTTTCTTT.

This clonotype was observed at least ten times. The V and J genes are TRBV7-2 and TRBJ2-1; the match to TRBD2 covers 12 bases. CDR3 length: 15 residues. J lost 8 bases, V lost 3 bases, and 5 bases had no gene match. Germline assignment: CDR1 SGHTA and CDR2 FQGNSA. The CDR3 coding sequence is TGTGCCAGCAGCTTGACTAGCGGGAGTTTTCATGAGCAGTTCTTC. This encodes CASSLTSGSFHEQFF.

This clonotype came up many times. The chain joins TRBV6-1 to TRBJ1-1; TRBD1 matches 9 bases. Germline V gives CDR1 MNHNS, CDR2 SASEGT. V gave up 6 bases and J gave up 1 base; unmatched junction bases: 3. The CDR3 length is 14 residues. DNA of the CDR3: TGTGCCAGCAGGGACAGGGGCTCGAACACTGAAGCTTTCTTT. As protein: CASRDRGSNTEAFF.

This clonotype has a handful of counts. The chain combines TRBV14 with TRBJ2-2; D possibly corresponds to TRBD1 (6 bases). This CDR3 spans 14 amino acids. Germline CDR1 is SGHDN and CDR2 is FVKESK. Between the trimmed V and J ends, which lost 6 bases and 7 bases, there was a span of 15 bases. CDR3 loop: CASSFRQDFGELFF. CDR3 sequence (DNA): TGTGCCAGCAGTTTCCGACAGGATTTCGGGGAGCTGTTTTTT.

This clonotype was found many times. The chain combines TRBV6-1 with TRBJ2-1; 8 nucleotides match TRBD2. V was pared by 0 bases and J by 6 bases, with 7 bases of the junction left unmatched. Germline CDR1 and CDR2: MNHNS and SASEGT. The CDR3 extends over 16 amino acids. The CDR3 protein is CASSEAGRGTSNEQFF. The CDR3 region has the DNA TGTGCCAGCAGTGAAGCGGGGAGGGGGACTAGCAATGAGCAGTTCTTC.

This chain joins TRBV10-2 and TRBJ2-5; 7 nucleotides align to TRBD1. Germline CDR1 and CDR2: WSHSY and SAAADI. With V trimmed by 7 bases and J by 2 bases, 10 bases remained unmatched. This CDR3 spans 15 amino acids. CDR3 amino acids: CASTAGTEFQETQYF. As DNA, the CDR3 is TGCGCCAGCACAGCCGGGACAGAGTTTCAAGAGACCCAGTACTTC.

At least ten counts were recorded for this clonotype. The rearrangement joins TRBV29-1 to TRBJ2-5; D is unresolved. The CDR3 is made up of 8 amino acids. V dropped 7 bases and J dropped 9 bases, with 6 bases sitting between them. Germline V gene sequence: CDR1 SQVTM, CDR2 ANQGSEA. The CDR3 loop is CSAPPQYF. CDR3 in DNA: TGCAGCGCCCCCCCCCAGTACTTC.

This clonotype was picked up many times. The genes are TRBV10-3 and TRBJ2-1; 8 nucleotides match TRBD1. Losses at the gene ends were 0 bases for V and 7 bases for J; bases not matched to a gene: 5. This CDR3 spans 15 amino acids. Germline CDR1 ENHRY, CDR2 SYGVKD. The CDR3 here is CAISESTGGRNEQFF. CDR3 sequence (DNA): TGTGCCATCAGTGAGTCAACAGGGGGGAGGAATGAGCAGTTCTTC.

In this sample, this clonotype turned up many times. The chain joins TRBV11-2 to TRBJ2-5, with TRBD1 matching over 9 bases. Germline loops: CDR1 SGHAT, CDR2 FQNNGV. Trimming took 7 bases from V and 5 from J; bases not matched to a gene: 14. This CDR3 region has 16 residues. CDR3 coding DNA: TGTGCCAGCATCCTAGGCTCCGGACAGGGGTGGGAGACCCAGTACTTC. Protein sequence: CASILGSGQGWETQYF.

This clonotype showed up many times. This chain uses TRBV7-2 with TRBJ2-5; TRBD2 matches 12 bases. V trimming: 2 bases; J trimming: 14 bases; junction bases outside the gene matches: 9. The CDR3 runs to 14 residues. The germline V gene has CDR1 SGHTA and CDR2 FQGNSA. CDR3 nucleotide sequence: TGTGCCAGCAGCTTATCTAGGACTAGCGGGGTCAGCTACTTC. Translated, it gives CASSLSRTSGVSYF.

This clonotype was recorded many times. The rearrangement uses TRBV11-2 and TRBJ2-5, with 13 bases identical to TRBD2. The CDR3 length is 15 residues. The trim removed 6 bases at V and 4 bases at J, leaving 5 bases unmatched. Germline CDR1 SGHAT, CDR2 FQNNGV. The CDR3 loop reads CASSHGLAGAETQYF. In DNA form, the CDR3 reads TGTGCCAGCAGTCACGGACTAGCGGGAGCAGAGACCCAGTACTTC.

The V gene is TRBV19, the J gene TRBJ2-2; D ambiguous. Between the trimmed V and J ends, which lost 3 bases and 4 bases, there was a span of 9 bases. This CDR3 region has 14 residues. CDR1 and CDR2 (germline): LNHDA, SQIVND (reference sequence). The CDR3 sequence: CASSIKGSTGELFF. In DNA, the CDR3 is TGTGCCAGTAGTATTAAAGGGTCCACCGGGGAGCTGTTTTTT.

This clonotype was seen at least ten times. The chain joins TRBV19 to TRBJ2-7; tentative D call: TRBD1 (6 bases). The CDR3 has 14 amino acids. Trimming took 7 bases from V and 8 from J, leaving 21 bases between them. The germline gives CDR1 LNHDA, CDR2 SQIVND (reference sequence). The CDR3: CASTSTGTPTKQYF. CDR3 nucleotide sequence: TGTGCCAGTACCTCTACAGGGACCCCTACGAAGCAGTACTTC.

This clonotype was found many times. The chain links TRBV11-1 to TRBJ2-1; 11 bases align to TRBD2. Germline CDR1 SGHAT, CDR2 FQDESV (reference sequence). V gave up 1 base and J gave up 3 bases; unmatched junction bases: 14. The CDR3 is 20 residues long. The CDR3 nucleotides read TGTGCCAGCAGCTTAGGCCCGATTAGCGGGAGGGGTAGTCGCTACAATGAGCAGTTCTTC. It yields the protein CASSLGPISGRGSRYNEQFF.

This clonotype was found a few times. The chain carries TRBV2 and TRBJ1-5, with D maybe TRBD1 (5 bases). This CDR3 is built from 14 residues. Trimming pared 5 bases from V and 4 bases from J, leaving 12 bases between. Germline V CDR1 and CDR2: SNHLY, FYNNEI. The CDR3 reads CASSSVTGNQPQHF. CDR3 DNA sequence: TGTGCCAGCAGTTCGGTAACAGGTAATCAGCCCCAGCATTTT.

The chain employs TRBV2 and TRBJ1-1, with D possibly being TRBD1 (6 bases). This CDR3 spans 14 amino acids. Between the trimmed V and J ends, which lost 6 bases and 4 bases, there was a span of 15 bases. Germline lookup yields CDR1 SNHLY and CDR2 FYNNEI. The CDR3: CASSKQGTGTEAFF. In DNA, the CDR3 is TGTGCCAGCAGCAAACAGGGTACGGGCACTGAAGCTTTCTTT. Based on the CDR3 plus reference TRBV2 and TRBJ1-1, the full variable domain is EPEVTQTPSHQVTQMGQEVILRCVPISNHLYFYWYRQILGQKVEFLVSFYNNEISEKSEIFDDQFSVERPDGSNFTLKIRSTKLEDSAMYFCASSKQGTGTEAFFGQGTRLTVV.

The rearrangement joins TRBV10-3 to TRBJ2-4; a possible D gene is TRBD2 (6 bases). Germline V gene sequence: CDR1 ENHRY, CDR2 SYGVKD. Trimming cost V 0 bases and J 5 bases, with 8 bases left between them. CDR3 length equals 14 residues. The CDR3 bases are TGTGCCATCAGTGAGTCCGGGAGCCAAAACATTCAGTACTTC. As protein: CAISESGSQNIQYF.